This section outlines one T cell receptor beta chain sequence together with its context. What it recognizes is unknown. Trimming took 3 bases from V and 5 from J, leaving 18 bases between them. The CDR3 is 16 residues long. CDR1 is SGHTA and CDR2 is FQGNSA in the germline V gene. The sample comes from a study of vaccination and CD4 T cells after COVID-19. Stated treatment: roughly nine-day PBMC culture with coronavirus spike peptide pools or control peptides (ViraFEST assay). The Oncomine TCR Beta short-read assay was applied to DNA of cultured CD4+ T cells. TCRdb re-called the PCR reads with MiXCR, one entry per CDR3 protein. This table has fewer than 15,000 distinct CDR3 sequences, approximately 42% appearing once.

J is TRBJ2-3 and V is TRBV7-2; maybe TRBD1 (5 bases). This material consisted of CD4+ T cells from blood, cultured in vitro, taken after SARS-CoV-2 vaccination. The clonotype was recovered from a human donor who had recovered from COVID-19. The CDR3 bases are TGTGCCAGCAGCTTTTCGGACATTCCCCAAAGAGATACGCAGTATTTT. It yields the protein CASSFSDIPQRDTQYF.